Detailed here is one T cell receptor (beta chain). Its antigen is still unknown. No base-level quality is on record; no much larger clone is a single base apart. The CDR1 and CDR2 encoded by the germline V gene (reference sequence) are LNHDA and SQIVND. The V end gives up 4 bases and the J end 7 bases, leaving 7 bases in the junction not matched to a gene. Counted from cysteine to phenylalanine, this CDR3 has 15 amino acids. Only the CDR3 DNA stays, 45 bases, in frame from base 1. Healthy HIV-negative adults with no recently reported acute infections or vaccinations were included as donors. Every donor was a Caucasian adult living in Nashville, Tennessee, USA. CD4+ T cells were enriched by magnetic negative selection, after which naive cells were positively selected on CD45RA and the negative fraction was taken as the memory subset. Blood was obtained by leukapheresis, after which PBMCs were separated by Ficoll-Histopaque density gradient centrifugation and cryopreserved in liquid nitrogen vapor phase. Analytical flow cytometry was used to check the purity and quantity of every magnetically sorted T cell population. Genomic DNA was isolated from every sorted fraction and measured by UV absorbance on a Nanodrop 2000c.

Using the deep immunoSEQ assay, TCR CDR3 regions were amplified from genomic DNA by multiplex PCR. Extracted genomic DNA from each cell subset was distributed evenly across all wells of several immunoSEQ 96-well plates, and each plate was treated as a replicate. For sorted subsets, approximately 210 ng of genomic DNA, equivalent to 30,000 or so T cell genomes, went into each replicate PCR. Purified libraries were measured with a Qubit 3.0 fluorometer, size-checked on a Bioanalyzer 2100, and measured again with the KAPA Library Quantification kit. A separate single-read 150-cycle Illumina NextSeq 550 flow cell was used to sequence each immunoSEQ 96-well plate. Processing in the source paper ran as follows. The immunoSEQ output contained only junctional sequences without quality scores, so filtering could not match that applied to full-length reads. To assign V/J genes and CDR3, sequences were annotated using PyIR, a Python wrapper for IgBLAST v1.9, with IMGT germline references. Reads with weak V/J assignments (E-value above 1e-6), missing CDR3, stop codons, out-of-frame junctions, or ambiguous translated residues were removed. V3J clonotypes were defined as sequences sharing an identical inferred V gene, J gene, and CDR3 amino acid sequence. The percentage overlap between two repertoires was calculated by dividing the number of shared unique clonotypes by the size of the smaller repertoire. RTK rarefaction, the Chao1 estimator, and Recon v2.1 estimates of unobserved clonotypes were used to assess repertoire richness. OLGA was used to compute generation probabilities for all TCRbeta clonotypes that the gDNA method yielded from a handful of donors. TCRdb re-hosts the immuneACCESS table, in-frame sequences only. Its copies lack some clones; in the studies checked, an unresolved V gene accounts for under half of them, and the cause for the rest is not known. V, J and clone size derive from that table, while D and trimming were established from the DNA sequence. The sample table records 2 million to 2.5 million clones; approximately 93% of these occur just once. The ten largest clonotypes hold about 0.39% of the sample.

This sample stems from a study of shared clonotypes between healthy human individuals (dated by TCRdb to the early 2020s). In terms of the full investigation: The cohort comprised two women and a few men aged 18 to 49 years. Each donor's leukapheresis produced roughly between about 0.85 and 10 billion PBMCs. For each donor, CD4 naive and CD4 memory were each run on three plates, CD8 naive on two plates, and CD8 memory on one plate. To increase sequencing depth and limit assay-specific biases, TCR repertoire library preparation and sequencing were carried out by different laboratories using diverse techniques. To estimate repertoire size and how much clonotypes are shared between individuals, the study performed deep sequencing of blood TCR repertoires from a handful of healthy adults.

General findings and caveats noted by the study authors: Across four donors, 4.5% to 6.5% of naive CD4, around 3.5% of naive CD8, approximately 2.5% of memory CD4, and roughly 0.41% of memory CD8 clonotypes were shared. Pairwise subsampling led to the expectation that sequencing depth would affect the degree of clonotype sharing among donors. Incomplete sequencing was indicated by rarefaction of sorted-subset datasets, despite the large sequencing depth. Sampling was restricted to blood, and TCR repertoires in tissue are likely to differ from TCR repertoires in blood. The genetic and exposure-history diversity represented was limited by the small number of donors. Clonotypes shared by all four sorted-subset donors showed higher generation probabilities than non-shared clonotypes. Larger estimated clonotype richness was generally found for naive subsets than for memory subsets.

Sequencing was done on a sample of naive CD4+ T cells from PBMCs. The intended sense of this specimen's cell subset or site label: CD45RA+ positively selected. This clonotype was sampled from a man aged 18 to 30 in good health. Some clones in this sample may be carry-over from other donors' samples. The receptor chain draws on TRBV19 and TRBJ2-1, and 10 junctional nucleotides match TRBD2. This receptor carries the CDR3 CASSNWGLALNEQFF. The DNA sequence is TGTGCCAGTAGTAATTGGGGACTAGCGCTTAATGAGCAGTTCTTC.